Below are 16 T cell receptor beta chains sequenced from a single sample in a study of molecular identifiers for immune sequencing clone quantification (dated by TCRdb to 2017 to 2018). The library came from PCR. TCRdb names Illumina HiSeq 4000 as the instrument used. TCRdb ran its own pipeline on the public reads, namely fastp trimming at Q25 and MiXCR clone calling, and kept in-frame beta chains. Identical CDR3 proteins give one entry, which carries the most common genes and DNA. The sample table lists about 300,000 distinct CDR3 sequences, about a fifth of them with a count of one. The biggest ten clones account for about 0.79% of the sample. Material for sequencing was naive CD8+ T cells from blood, with Jurkat cell RNA spiked in. According to the study, the label for this sample's cell subset or site signals: FACS-sorted CD8+CD4-CCR7+CD45RA+ naive T cells. These receptors all stem from a human donor in good health. Some libraries in this study had Jurkat cell RNA spiked in.

This sequence joins TRBV27 and TRBJ1-5, with unresolved D. The CDR3 totals 14 residues. Looked up from germline, CDR1 is MNHEY and CDR2 is SMNVEV (reference sequence). V was clipped by 4 bases and J by 7 bases, with 14 bases between them. The CDR3 bases are TGTGCCAGCAGTTATGGCCCGGGGTACCAGCCCCAGCATTTT. Translating gives CASSYGPGYQPQHF.

In its sample, this clonotype was seen many times. The chain couples TRBV6-5 to TRBJ1-1, with D possibly TRBD1 on 6 matching bases. Germline V lookup: CDR1 MNHEY, CDR2 SVGAGI. The CDR3 covers 16 residues. The germline V and J ends were trimmed by 0 bases and 2 bases, with 13 bases remaining between them. DNA for the CDR3: TGTGCCAGCAGTTACTCGAAGTGGGGGCCCAACACTGAAGCTTTCTTT. This codes for CASSYSKWGPNTEAFF.

The V call is TRBV27, the J call TRBJ2-3; tentative D call: TRBD1 (6 bases). This CDR3 has 13 residues. Germline V gene lookup returns CDR1 MNHEY and CDR2 SMNVEV (reference sequence). CDR3 residues: CVTERPGADTQYF. The DNA for the CDR3 is TGTGTCACCGAACGTCCAGGGGCAGATACGCAGTATTTT.

This clonotype came up many times. The CDR3 spells CASTHQITEAFF. In DNA form, the CDR3 reads TGTGCCAGCACCCACCAGATCACTGAAGCTTTCTTT. The gene calls are TRBV6-6 and TRBJ1-1; D is unresolved. CDR1 and CDR2 (germline): MNHNY, SVGAGI (reference sequence). V was cut by 7 bases and J by 4 bases, with 10 bases left in between. The CDR3 runs 12 residues.

This clonotype has a handful of counts. The J gene is TRBJ1-2, the V gene TRBV12-5, with no clear D. Trimming removed 1 base from V and 5 bases from J, with 14 bases in between. The CDR3 is 15 amino acids. Looked up from germline, CDR1 is LGHNT and CDR2 is FRNRAP. The CDR3, as DNA: TGTGCTAGTGGTTTGGGCCGAGGCGGAGATTATGGCTACACCTTC. This encodes CASGLGRGGDYGYTF.

This clonotype was detected ten times or more. The V gene is TRBV2, the J gene TRBJ2-4, with TRBD1 identical over 9 bases. V lost 4 bases, J lost 10 bases, and 11 bases stayed unmatched. This CDR3 spans 15 amino acids. Per germline, CDR1 SNHLY and CDR2 FYNNEI. The CDR3 DNA reads as TGTGCCAGCAGTGCGGGACAGGGAGGTTTAGAAATTCAGTACTTC. It translates to CASSAGQGGLEIQYF.

This clonotype was seen repeatedly, ten times or more. The V gene is TRBV7-3, the J gene TRBJ2-1, with 11 nucleotides matching TRBD2. With 2 bases clipped from V and 9 bases from J, the junction kept 6 bases outside the gene matches. The CDR3 loop spans 15 amino acids. Germline assignment: CDR1 SGHTA and CDR2 FQGTGA. The CDR3 spells CASSLLAGGGGEQFF. In nucleotides, the CDR3 is TGTGCCAGCAGCTTACTAGCGGGAGGAGGCGGTGAGCAGTTCTTC.

J is TRBJ1-5 and V is TRBV6-2 or TRBV6-3, with D uncertain. There are 14 residues in the CDR3. Germline CDR1 reads MNHEY; CDR2 reads SVGEGT. V was shortened by 3 bases and J by 0 bases, with 6 bases between the two germline ends. The CDR3 region is CASSYKDSNQPQHF. The DNA of the CDR3 is TGTGCCAGCAGTTATAAGGATAGCAATCAGCCCCAGCATTTT.

This clonotype has ten or more counts. This rearrangement joins TRBV29-1 to TRBJ2-1; 7 nucleotides agree with TRBD2. The V and J ends lost 4 bases and 4 bases, in that order; junction bases with no gene match: 4. This CDR3 is 13 amino acids long. Per germline, CDR1 SQVTM and CDR2 ANQGSEA. The CDR3 DNA follows: TGCAGCGTTGTTGCTAGCGGTTACAATGAGCAGTTCTTC. Protein product: CSVVASGYNEQFF.

The sample holds many counts of this clonotype. The CDR3 protein is CASSLMGGVADTQYF. CDR3 nucleotides: TGTGCCAGCAGCTTAATGGGGGGAGTCGCAGATACGCAGTATTTT. V usage is TRBV7-3 and J usage is TRBJ2-3; possible D gene TRBD2, 6 bases. Per the germline V gene, CDR1 is SGHTA and CDR2 is FQGTGA. Trimming took off 1 base at V and 4 bases at J, with 12 bases between the two ends. This CDR3 comprises 15 residues. The full variable domain, its missing parts supplied by reference TRBV7-3 and TRBJ2-3, is GAGVSQTPSNKVTEKGKYVELRCDPISGHTALYWYRQSLGQGPEFLIYFQGTGAADDSGLPNDRFFAVRPEGSVSTLKIQRTERGDSAVYLCASSLMGGVADTQYFGPGTRLTVL.

This clonotype was recorded a few times. The rearrangement joins TRBV11-2 to TRBJ2-5, with TRBD1 matching 7 bases. The CDR3 consists of 15 residues. Germline V gene data show CDR1 as SGHAT and CDR2 as FQNNGV. The junction had 4 bases not matched to a gene; V was cut back by 2 bases and J by 1 base. CDR3 nucleotides: TGTGCCAGCAGCTTAACCTGGACAGGCCAAGAGACCCAGTACTTC. It yields the protein CASSLTWTGQETQYF.

This clonotype was seen repeatedly, ten times or more. The genes are TRBV29-1 and TRBJ1-2, with TRBD1 matching over 8 bases. The germline V gene has CDR1 SQVTM and CDR2 ANQGSEA. After removal of 7 bases from V and 2 bases from J, the junction contained 9 bases not matched to a gene. The CDR3 is made up of 14 amino acids. The DNA for the CDR3 is TGCAGCGCCCACCCGGACAGGGACAACTATGGCTACACCTTC. It translates to CSAHPDRDNYGYTF.

This clonotype was recorded a few times. The rearrangement uses TRBV5-5 and TRBJ2-7; TRBD1 might be the D (6 bases). This CDR3 is built from 14 residues. CDR1 is SGHKS and CDR2 is YYEKEE in the germline V gene (reference sequence). V was clipped by 4 bases and J by 3 bases, with 14 bases between them. DNA of the CDR3: TGTGCCAGCAGCCTGTACAAGGGGGTCTACGAGCAGTACTTC. Translated: CASSLYKGVYEQYF.

This clonotype was seen repeatedly, ten times or more. V is TRBV29-1 and J is TRBJ2-4; no clear D gene. The CDR3 covers 11 residues. The V end lost 7 bases, the J end lost 0 bases, and 4 bases lay between the germline ends. Germline assignment: CDR1 SQVTM and CDR2 ANQGSEA. The DNA of the CDR3 is TGCAGCGGTCTAGCCAAAAACATTCAGTACTTC. Residues: CSGLAKNIQYF.

A remark on this clonotype: This may be a read error: a much more frequent sequence differs by one nucleotide. This chain uses TRBV7-9 with TRBJ2-7; 7 bases map to TRBD2. CDR3 length: 13 residues. Trimming removed 4 bases from V and 5 bases from J; junction bases left unmatched: 5. The germline V gene encodes CDR1 SEHNR and CDR2 FQNEAQ (reference sequence). The CDR3 is CASSSGLTHEQYF. CDR3 nucleotide sequence: TGTGCCAGCAGCTCGGGACTAACCCACGAGCAGTACTTC.

This clonotype was seen repeatedly, ten times or more. The rearrangement links TRBV7-2 to TRBJ1-1; D call uncertain. The V gene lost 1 base and the J gene lost 5 bases, with 8 bases spanning the gap. CDR1 SGHTA and CDR2 FQGNSA come from the germline V gene. This CDR3 is built from 13 residues. CDR3: CASSLGRWTEAFF. The CDR3 DNA reads as TGTGCCAGCAGCTTAGGGCGGTGGACTGAAGCTTTCTTT.